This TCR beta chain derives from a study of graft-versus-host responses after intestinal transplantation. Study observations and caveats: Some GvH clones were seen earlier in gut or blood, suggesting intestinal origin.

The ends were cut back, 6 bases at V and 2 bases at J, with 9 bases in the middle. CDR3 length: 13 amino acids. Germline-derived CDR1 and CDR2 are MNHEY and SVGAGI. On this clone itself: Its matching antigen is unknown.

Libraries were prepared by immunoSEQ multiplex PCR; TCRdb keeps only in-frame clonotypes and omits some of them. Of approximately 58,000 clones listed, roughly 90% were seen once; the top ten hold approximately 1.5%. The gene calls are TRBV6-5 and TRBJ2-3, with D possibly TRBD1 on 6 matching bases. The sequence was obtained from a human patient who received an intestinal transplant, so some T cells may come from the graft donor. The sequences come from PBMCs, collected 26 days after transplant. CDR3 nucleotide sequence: TGTGCCAGCAGCAGACAGGCCACAGATACGCAGTATTTT. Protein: CASSRQATDTQYF.